Shown below are 27 T cell receptor beta chains from a single sample sequenced in a study of T cells in Graves' hyperthyroidism and ophthalmopathy. There were TCR beta CDR3 regions amplified from RNA transcripts. RT-PCR in the first round (using the HTBI primer set) targeted the TCR CDR3. One entry per CDR3 protein results from TCRdb running MiXCR on the multiplex PCR reads. The repertoire holds some 380,000 distinct CDR3 sequences, about 13% seen once, with less than 25% in the top ten. Sequencing was done on a sample of blood. The source is a man between 25 and 39 years old with Graves' hyperthyroidism that later progressed to Graves' ophthalmopathy.

This clonotype occurred many times. The chain employs TRBV29-1 and TRBJ1-4; tentative D call: TRBD1 (5 bases). The CDR3 contains 11 residues. CDR1 SQVTM and CDR2 ANQGSEA come from the germline V gene. V dropped 7 bases and J dropped 8 bases, with 11 bases sitting between them. DNA of the CDR3: TGCAGCGCCGGGACGGAGGAAAAACTGTTTTTT. It is translated as CSAGTEEKLFF.

This clonotype appeared many times. The chain joins TRBV27 to TRBJ2-3; D is possibly TRBD2 (6 bases). Deletions cut 1 base from V and 1 base from J, with 12 bases between. This CDR3 has 16 amino acids. Germline assignment: CDR1 MNHEY and CDR2 SMNVEV (reference sequence). The CDR3 region is CASSLLVPGGTDTQYF. CDR3 DNA: TGTGCCAGCAGTTTATTAGTCCCGGGGGGCACAGATACGCAGTATTTT.

The rearrangement links TRBV3-1 to TRBJ2-3; 8 nucleotides align to TRBD2. Per germline, CDR1 LGHDT and CDR2 YNNKEL (reference sequence). V lost 0 bases and J lost 7; bases outside the gene matches: 9. This CDR3 spans 16 amino acids. The CDR3 loop reads CASSQDLGGGRNTQYF. For the CDR3, the DNA is TGTGCCAGCAGCCAAGATCTCGGGGGGGGCAGAAATACGCAGTATTTT.

This clonotype was seen ten or more times. The J gene is TRBJ2-7, the V gene TRBV20-1; D is possibly TRBD1 or TRBD2 (5 bases each). The germline V gene encodes CDR1 DFQATT and CDR2 SNEGSKA (reference sequence). CDR3 size: 20 residues. V lost 1 base and J 3 bases, leaving 31 bases between the germline ends. CDR3 protein: CSARVPPWDAGPTSIYEQYF. CDR3 coding DNA: TGCAGTGCTAGAGTGCCGCCGTGGGACGCAGGACCGACCTCGATCTACGAGCAGTACTTC.

This chain connects TRBV30 to TRBJ2-7; 12 bases are a match to TRBD1. The CDR3 sequence is 14 residues long. Germline CDR1 is GTSNPN and CDR2 is SVGIG (reference sequence). Unmatched junction bases numbered 3, after V lost 2 bases and J lost 4 bases. CDR3 sequence: CAWSRDRGLYEQYF. In nucleotides, the CDR3 is TGTGCCTGGAGTAGGGACAGGGGGCTTTACGAGCAGTACTTC.

This clonotype was seen repeatedly, ten times or more. The chain is built from TRBV12-3 or TRBV12-4 and TRBJ1-4, with D maybe TRBD1 (5 bases). V was clipped by 0 bases and J by 8 bases, with 10 bases between them. The CDR3 length is 14 residues. The CDR3 nucleotides are TGTGCCAGCAGTTTAGCAGGGGCTGGGGAAAAACTGTTTTTT. This sequence encodes CASSLAGAGEKLFF.

This clonotype was counted many times. The gene calls are TRBV2 and TRBJ2-7, with TRBD1 identical over 10 bases. The CDR3 loop spans 14 amino acids. CDR1 is SNHLY, CDR2 FYNNEI, per germline. J lost 0 bases, V lost 7 bases, and 3 bases had no gene match. In nucleotides, the CDR3 is TGTGCCAGCACTAGGACAGGGGGCTCCTACGAGCAGTACTTC. Encoded protein: CASTRTGGSYEQYF.

This clonotype was found a few times. The chain links TRBV7-9 to TRBJ2-6, with D maybe TRBD1 (6 bases). Germline CDR1 reads SEHNR; CDR2 reads FQNEAQ (reference sequence). This CDR3 is built from 18 residues. The V and J ends lost 4 bases and 0 bases respectively, with 16 bases between them. The CDR3 bases are TGTGCCAGCAGCTCCACGGGACAAATGCTCTCTGGGGCCAACGTCCTGACTTTC. The encoded protein is CASSSTGQMLSGANVLTF. The entire variable domain, with the rest obtained from reference TRBV7-9 and TRBJ2-6, is as follows: DTGVSQNPRHKITKRGQNVTFRCDPISEHNRLYWYRQTLGQGPEFLTYFQNEAQLEKSRLLSDRFSAERPKGSFSTLEIQRTEQGDSAMYLCASSSTGQMLSGANVLTFGAGSRLTVL.

This clonotype was counted at least ten times. The V gene is TRBV28, the J gene TRBJ2-7; weak D call: TRBD2 (5 bases). V was shortened by 0 bases and J by 13 bases, with 13 bases between the two germline ends. This CDR3 is built from 12 residues. Germline values: CDR1 MDHEN, CDR2 SYDVKM. CDR3 amino acids: CASSLWTTGAYF. CDR3 sequence (DNA): TGTGCCAGCAGTTTATGGACTACGGGCGCCTACTTC.

The gene calls are TRBV20-1 and TRBJ2-3; 8 bases are a match to TRBD2. Germline lookup yields CDR1 DFQATT and CDR2 SNEGSKA (reference sequence). The CDR3 runs to 15 residues. The V and J ends lost 6 bases and 2 bases, in that order; junction bases with no gene match: 10. As DNA, the CDR3 is TGCAGTGCGGGGCGGGCGGGGGGCCTCACAGATACGCAGTATTTT. It specifies CSAGRAGGLTDTQYF.

This clonotype was detected a few times. The chain links TRBV28 to TRBJ2-2, with D possibly matching TRBD2 (6 bases). The CDR3 is made up of 15 amino acids. From germline, CDR1 is MDHEN and CDR2 SYDVKM. Trimming removed 3 bases at V and 5 bases at J, with 13 bases between. CDR3 coding DNA: TGTGCCAGCAGTTTTCGGGGGTTACTGACCGGGGAGCTGTTTTTT. Translation: CASSFRGLLTGELFF.

This clonotype appeared a few times. The chain carries TRBV5-1 and TRBJ2-1; TRBD2 is a possible D gene (5 bases). Germline values: CDR1 SGHRS, CDR2 YFSETQ. The V end lost 3 bases, the J end lost 9 bases, and 22 bases lay between the germline ends. This CDR3 has 16 residues. The CDR3 DNA is TGCGCCAGCAGCTCCAGCGGTGAGCGGCCCCTGGGTGAGCAGTTCTTC. This gives the protein CASSSSGERPLGEQFF.

As to this clonotype: An end of the junction does not agree with germline; a read error may underlie this. The V gene is TRBV28, the J gene TRBJ1-1; possible D gene TRBD1, 5 bases. The germline V gene has CDR1 MDHEN and CDR2 SYDVKM. The CDR3 is made up of 14 amino acids. Here the CDR3 reads CASSLTGVDTDAFF. CDR3 bases: TGTGCCAGCAGTTTAACGGGGGTCGACACTGACGCTTTCTTT.

The CDR3: CASSPTRDRGNQPQHF. DNA for the CDR3: TGTGCCAGCTCACCAACTCGGGACAGGGGGAATCAGCCCCAGCATTTT. The rearrangement joins TRBV18 to TRBJ1-5; 11 bases line up with TRBD1. CDR3 length: 16 residues. Germline V gene lookup returns CDR1 KGHSH and CDR2 LQKENI. J gave up 4 bases and V 2 bases, and 4 bases lay outside the gene matches.

In its sample, this clonotype was seen a few times. This chain joins TRBV25-1 and TRBJ2-1; weak D call: TRBD1 (5 bases). CDR1 and CDR2 from the germline V gene are MGHDK and SYGVNS. V was cut by 6 bases and J by 6 bases, with 18 bases left in between. This CDR3 has 15 amino acids. The DNA of the CDR3 is TGTGCCAGCAGCCGCCTGGACACTTCTTTCAATGAGCAGTTCTTC. Its protein is CASSRLDTSFNEQFF.

This clonotype was counted many times. V gene TRBV2 combines with J gene TRBJ1-5, with D possibly being TRBD1 (6 bases). Deletions cut 4 bases from V and 4 bases from J, with 8 bases between. This CDR3 spans 13 amino acids. The germline CDR1 and CDR2 sequences are SNHLY and FYNNEI. The CDR3 is CASSVGGNQPQHF. CDR3 nucleotide sequence: TGTGCCAGCAGTGTAGGGGGTAATCAGCCCCAGCATTTT.

In its sample, this clonotype was seen many times. The chain combines TRBV5-1 with TRBJ2-7, with D possibly matching TRBD1 (6 bases). Germline V CDR1 and CDR2: SGHRS, YFSETQ. Trimming removed 6 bases from V and 5 bases from J, with 12 bases in between. The CDR3 loop spans 12 amino acids. In nucleotides, the CDR3 is TGCGCCAGCAAACGTGGGGGCCACGAGCAGTACTTC. It encodes CASKRGGHEQYF. The full variable domain, completed using reference TRBV5-1 and TRBJ2-7, is KAGVTQTPRYLIKTRGQQVTLSCSPISGHRSVSWYQQTPGQGLQFLFEYFSETQRNKGNFPGRFSGRQFSNSRSEMNVSTLELGDSALYLCASKRGGHEQYFGPGTRLTVT.

A note on this clonotype: The final CDR3 position lacks the conserved phenylalanine or tryptophan, pointing to a likely read error. The chain employs TRBV20-1 and TRBJ2-7; 8 nucleotides align to TRBD1. The length of the CDR3 is 15 residues. Germline-derived CDR1 and CDR2 are DFQATT and SNEGSKA (reference sequence). The ends lost 4 bases at V and 2 bases at J; junction bases unmatched: 10. The CDR3 bases are TGCAGTGCTACCGACAGGGGAAGGGGTCCCTACGAGCAGTACATC. As protein: CSATDRGRGPYEQYI.

The CDR3 coding sequence is TGCAGCCCAGAGGTTGGAGGTGAAGCTTTCTTT. It yields the protein CSPEVGGEAFF. The V and J genes are TRBV29-1 and TRBJ1-1, with D uncertain. Trimming took off 8 bases at V and 7 bases at J, with 14 bases between the two ends. The germline CDR1 and CDR2 sequences are SQVTM and ANQGSEA. The CDR3 loop spans 11 amino acids.

This rearrangement joins TRBV5-1 to TRBJ2-2, with TRBD2 matching 7 bases. Germline V lookup: CDR1 SGHRS, CDR2 YFSETQ. V lost 7 bases, J lost 6 bases, and 12 bases stayed unmatched. The CDR3 spans 15 residues. The CDR3 region has the DNA TGCGCCAGCCGGACCGGGAGGCTTGGGTCCGGGGAGCTGTTTTTT. Protein product: CASRTGRLGSGELFF.

This clonotype was seen repeatedly, ten times or more. This chain connects TRBV7-9 to TRBJ2-1, with D maybe TRBD1 (5 bases). The CDR3 totals 14 residues. V was trimmed by 5 bases and J by 4 bases, leaving 12 bases between them. CDR1 and CDR2 (germline): SEHNR, FQNEAQ (reference sequence). The CDR3 nucleotides are TGTGCCAGCAGCCCGAGTCCAGGGTACAATGAGCAGTTCTTC. Protein sequence: CASSPSPGYNEQFF.

The rearrangement uses TRBV4-1 and TRBJ2-3, with 8 bases aligning to TRBD2. This CDR3 has 14 residues. Germline values: CDR1 MGHRA, CDR2 YSYEKL. Germline trimming cut 5 bases from V and 3 bases from J; bases unmatched to any gene: 4. CDR3 bases: TGCGCCAGCAGCAAGGCGGGGGGTACAGATACGCAGTATTTT. Its translation: CASSKAGGTDTQYF.

This clonotype was seen only a few times. This rearrangement joins TRBV20-1 to TRBJ2-7; D is unclear. This CDR3 has 12 amino acids. Trimming left V 1 base short and J 3 bases short, with 7 bases between. From germline, CDR1 is DFQATT and CDR2 SNEGSKA (reference sequence). The CDR3 nucleotides are TGCAGTGCTAGAGTCCGCAGCTACGAGCAGTACTTC. Its translation: CSARVRSYEQYF.

The genes are TRBV6-5 and TRBJ2-5; D unclear. The germline CDR1 and CDR2 sequences are MNHEY and SVGAGI. Between the trimmed V and J ends, which lost 2 bases and 5 bases, there was a span of 9 bases. This CDR3 comprises 13 residues. The CDR3 sequence: CASSYPSVETQYF. The CDR3 bases are TGTGCCAGCAGTTACCCGTCAGTGGAGACCCAGTACTTC.

This clonotype was counted many times. The chain joins TRBV6-6 to TRBJ1-2; weak D call: TRBD1 (5 bases). CDR1 MNHNY and CDR2 SVGAGI come from the germline V gene (reference sequence). This CDR3 contains 15 residues. Deletions cut 0 bases from V and 7 bases from J, with 15 bases between. This CDR3 reads CASSYSGGTTVGYTF. The CDR3 DNA is TGTGCCAGCAGTTACTCCGGGGGGACTACGGTTGGCTACACCTTC.

The V gene is TRBV5-5, the J gene TRBJ2-1; 9 nucleotides match TRBD1. CDR3 length: 14 amino acids. V trimming: 0 bases; J trimming: 5 bases; junction bases outside the gene matches: 0. CDR1 SGHKS and CDR2 YYEKEE come from the germline V gene (reference sequence). Written as DNA, the CDR3 is TGTGCCAGCAGCTTGGGACAGGGGGACAATGAGCAGTTCTTC. This gives the protein CASSLGQGDNEQFF.

This clonotype appeared many times. The genes are TRBV20-1 and TRBJ1-5; 8 positions agree with TRBD1. Germline assignment: CDR1 DFQATT and CDR2 SNEGSKA (reference sequence). This CDR3 spans 13 amino acids. V gave up 6 bases and J gave up 2 bases; unmatched junction bases: 3. This CDR3 reads CSAEGQGNQPQHF. The CDR3 DNA is TGCAGTGCCGAGGGACAGGGCAATCAGCCCCAGCATTTT.